This TCR beta chain was documented in a study of blood T cell repertoires in COVID-19. In the study overall: Some COVID-19 samples were acute and others convalescent; all came from the United States, Italy and Spain. PBMCs, B-cell-depleted T cells, or T cells provided the cDNA or gDNA that made up the material.

Original processing notes: From reference gene primer amplification, estimates of nucleated cell counts were derived. Sequencing used immunoSEQ multiplex PCR; TCRdb keeps in-frame clones, though not all of them. The D gene and trimming were derived from the DNA, and the V and J assignments and clone size from that table. This table holds approximately 75,000 clones, roughly 88% found once. Per the germline V gene, CDR1 is SGDLS and CDR2 is YYNGEE. CDR3 length equals 18 residues. V gave up 0 bases and J gave up 3 bases; unmatched junction bases: 8. The genes are TRBV9 and TRBJ2-1; TRBD2 aligns across 11 bases. This clonotype was obtained from a man in his fifties with acute or convalescent COVID-19. The sample was peripheral blood. DNA of the CDR3: TGTGCCAGCAGCGTAGTAGGGAATCTAGCGGGGGGCTACAATGAGCAGTTCTTC. Encoded protein: CASSVVGNLAGGYNEQFF.